Following are 7 T cell receptor beta chains from one sample sequenced in a study of control samples from healthy donors and cancer patients. Method: immunoSEQ multiplex PCR; TCRdb's copy keeps in-frame clones and lacks some. Here the sample spans about 69,000 clones, over 85% being singletons. Source material: PBMCs. The origin of the receptors is a man in his fifties or sixties with colorectal cancer.

This clone was picked up one time. The chain uses TRBV11-1 and TRBJ2-3, with 10 bases that match TRBD2. With 3 bases clipped from V and 2 bases from J, the junction kept 5 bases outside the gene matches. From germline, CDR1 is SGHAT and CDR2 FQDESV (reference sequence). The CDR3 sequence is 16 residues long. The CDR3 DNA reads as TGTGCCAGCAGCTTCAGACTAGCGGGTAACACAGATACGCAGTATTTT. Translated: CASSFRLAGNTDTQYF.

The V and J genes are TRBV6-1 and TRBJ1-6; D is perhaps TRBD1 (5 bases). Trimming shortened V by 3 bases and J by 5 bases, and 14 bases separated the two germline ends. The length of the CDR3 is 16 residues. The germline V gene encodes CDR1 MNHNS and CDR2 SASEGT. The CDR3 here is CASSDRPRGNNSPLHF. The CDR3 DNA reads as TGTGCCAGCAGTGATAGACCGAGGGGAAATAATTCACCCCTCCACTTT.

In DNA, the CDR3 is TGTGCCAGCAGCTTGGGCAGTCTCTCGTTTGGAAACACCATATATTTT. Translating gives CASSLGSLSFGNTIYF. The chain joins TRBV11-2 to TRBJ1-3; D gene ambiguous. The germline V and J ends were trimmed by 3 bases and 3 bases, with 15 bases remaining between them. From germline, CDR1 is SGHAT and CDR2 FQNNGV. This CDR3 contains 16 residues.

The genes are TRBV28 and TRBJ2-1; maybe TRBD2 (5 bases). The CDR3 length is 14 residues. The germline CDR1 and CDR2 sequences are MDHEN and SYDVKM. V was cut by 3 bases and J by 10 bases, with 16 bases left in between. CDR3 coding DNA: TGTGCCAGCAGTTTTCCCCTCTACGCGGGCGAGCAGTTCTTC. Translation gives CASSFPLYAGEQFF.

This clone came up a few times. The chain has TRBV5-8 and TRBJ1-5; D remains ambiguous. Germline values: CDR1 SGHTS, CDR2 YDEGEE. V gave up 2 bases and J gave up 0 bases, with 9 bases separating them. CDR3 length: 15 amino acids. CDR3 DNA sequence: TGTGCCAGCAGCTTAGAAGGGCTTAGCAATCAGCCCCAGCATTTT. Its translation is CASSLEGLSNQPQHF.

The chain links TRBV6-5 to TRBJ1-4; D may be TRBD1 (6 bases). The germline gives CDR1 MNHEY, CDR2 SVGAGI. Trimming removed 6 bases from V and 8 bases from J, with 19 bases in between. This CDR3 is 15 amino acids long. In DNA form, the CDR3 reads TGTGCCAGCAGCCCCCAAACAGGGTACAGAGAAAAACTGTTTTTT. Translated, it gives CASSPQTGYREKLFF.

This chain connects TRBV2 to TRBJ2-3, with TRBD1 identical over 8 bases. The CDR3 sequence is 15 residues long. The V and J ends lost 7 bases and 4 bases, in that order; junction bases with no gene match: 10. The V gene's germline CDR1 is SNHLY and CDR2 FYNNEI. The CDR3 DNA follows: TGTGCCAGCAATCCTCAGGGGGCAGGGGCAGATACGCAGTATTTT. Its translation is CASNPQGAGADTQYF. The whole variable domain, filled in from reference TRBV2 and TRBJ2-3, reads EPEVTQTPSHQVTQMGQEVILRCVPISNHLYFYWYRQILGQKVEFLVSFYNNEISEKSEIFDDQFSVERPDGSNFTLKIRSTKLEDSAMYFCASNPQGAGADTQYFGPGTRLTVL.